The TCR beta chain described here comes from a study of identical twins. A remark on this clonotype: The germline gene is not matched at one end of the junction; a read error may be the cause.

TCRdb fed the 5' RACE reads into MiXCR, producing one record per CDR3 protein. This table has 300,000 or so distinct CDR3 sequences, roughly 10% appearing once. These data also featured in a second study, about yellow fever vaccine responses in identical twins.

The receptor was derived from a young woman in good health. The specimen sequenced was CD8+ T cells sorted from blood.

This chain's CDR3 is CASIASRAGRSLYEEYF. The CDR3 coding sequence is TGTGCCAGCATTGCCTCGCGCGCGGGTAGGAGTCTCTACGAGGAGTACTTC. The rearrangement joins TRBV28 to TRBJ2-7, with a tentative D call TRBD2 (5 bases). CDR3 size: 17 residues. Germline CDR1 is MDHEN and CDR2 is SYDVKM.